Each of the 28 T cell receptor beta chains below was sequenced from the same sample in a study of cytomegalovirus exposure and HLA in healthy donors. Both 60 Vbeta primers and 13 Jbeta primers went into the PCR. Sequencing was performed with immunoSEQ multiplex PCR; in TCRdb, only in-frame clones are kept and a portion is missing. The listing contains about 190,000 clones. Sequencing used PBMCs. The receptor set was obtained from a man aged 30-40 years in good health and CMV-seronegative.

A word on this clone: This specimen includes other DNA sequences encoding the same CDR3. The V and J genes are TRBV5-1 and TRBJ1-3, with TRBD1 matching over 9 bases. This CDR3 has 16 amino acids. J gave up 1 base and V 4 bases, and 6 bases lay outside the gene matches. Germline V lookup: CDR1 SGHRS, CDR2 YFSETQ. DNA of the CDR3: TGCGCCAGCAGCCCTGAAGGACAGGGGTCTGGAAACACCATATATTTT. Its translation is CASSPEGQGSGNTIYF.

The chain carries TRBV6-6 and TRBJ1-1, with D uncertain. Looked up from germline, CDR1 is MNHNY and CDR2 is SVGAGI (reference sequence). Trimming removed 7 bases at V and 1 base at J, with 10 bases between. The CDR3 covers 13 residues. CDR3 sequence: CASTLSGNTEAFF. DNA of the CDR3: TGTGCCAGCACCTTATCAGGGAACACTGAAGCTTTCTTT.

CDR3 sequence: CASSYLSGDRRGEQFF. In nucleotides, the CDR3 is TGTGCCAGCAGTTACCTAAGCGGAGACCGTCGGGGTGAGCAGTTCTTC. This chain links TRBV6-6 with TRBJ2-1; D possibly corresponds to TRBD2 (5 bases). The germline V and J ends were trimmed by 2 bases and 9 bases, with 20 bases remaining between them. CDR3 length equals 16 residues. Germline V gene data show CDR1 as MNHNY and CDR2 as SVGAGI (reference sequence).

The chain couples TRBV6-1 to TRBJ1-4; D ambiguous. Per the germline V gene, CDR1 is MNHNS and CDR2 is SASEGT. V dropped 6 bases and J dropped 4 bases, with 9 bases sitting between them. This CDR3 has 13 amino acids. The DNA of the CDR3 is TGTGCCAGCAGGGAACAGTATAATGAAAAACTGTTTTTT. This codes for CASREQYNEKLFF.

The genes are TRBV6-1 and TRBJ2-7, with 7 positions matching TRBD1. CDR1 is MNHNS and CDR2 is SASEGT in the germline V gene. This CDR3 comprises 16 residues. The V segment lost 0 bases and the J segment 3 bases; nucleotides outside the gene matches: 8. CDR3 coding DNA: TGTGCCAGCAGTGAAGCTCTTTCCGCAGGGGGCTACGAGCAGTACTTC. Amino acid sequence: CASSEALSAGGYEQYF.

J is TRBJ1-5 and V is TRBV5-1; maybe TRBD1 (6 bases). The CDR3 contains 14 residues. Trimming removed 4 bases from V and 3 bases from J, with 11 bases in between. Germline CDR1 reads SGHRS; CDR2 reads YFSETQ. CDR3 sequence: CASSTGQHNQPQHF. The CDR3 bases are TGCGCCAGCAGCACCGGACAGCACAATCAGCCCCAGCATTTT. Filled out from reference TRBV5-1 and TRBJ1-5, the complete variable domain reads KAGVTQTPRYLIKTRGQQVTLSCSPISGHRSVSWYQQTPGQGLQFLFEYFSETQRNKGNFPGRFSGRQFSNSRSEMNVSTLELGDSALYLCASSTGQHNQPQHFGDGTRLSIL.

The chain joins TRBV4-1 to TRBJ2-7; D is undetermined. CDR3 size: 16 residues. Germline CDR1 and CDR2: MGHRA and YSYEKL. V gave up 6 bases and J gave up 3 bases, with 21 bases separating them. Written as DNA, the CDR3 is TGCGCCAGCAGACAGAATGAAGTAGGTTTGGGCTACGAGCAGTACTTC. Protein product: CASRQNEVGLGYEQYF.

CDR3: CSNTGTSPNEQFF. The DNA for the CDR3 is TGCAGCAACACCGGGACTAGCCCCAATGAGCAGTTCTTC. The V and J genes are TRBV29-1 and TRBJ2-1; 9 bases agree with TRBD2. J lost 6 bases, V lost 8 bases, and 8 bases had no gene match. The CDR3 contains 13 residues. Germline V gene data show CDR1 as SQVTM and CDR2 as ANQGSEA.

The chain combines TRBV7-9 with TRBJ2-1; 8 nucleotides align to TRBD1. Germline-derived CDR1 and CDR2 are SEHNR and FQNEAQ (reference sequence). CDR3 size: 14 residues. The J segment lost 7 bases and the V segment lost 7 bases, leaving 9 bases of the junction unmatched. CDR3 sequence (DNA): TGTGCCAGCAAAGGGCAGGGGGCGGGTAATGAGCAGTTCTTC. Its protein is CASKGQGAGNEQFF.

The CDR3 sequence is CASSVRGQVSYEQYF. The CDR3 bases are TGTGCCAGCAGCGTTAGGGGACAGGTCTCCTACGAGCAGTACTTC. The chain carries TRBV6-4 and TRBJ2-7, with 8 positions matching TRBD1. Germline V gene sequence: CDR1 MRHNA, CDR2 SNTAGT. The CDR3 is made up of 15 amino acids. The junction had 7 bases not matched to a gene; V was cut back by 6 bases and J by 0 bases.

The chain couples TRBV15 to TRBJ2-1, with TRBD2 matching over 13 bases. Germline CDR1 LNHNV, CDR2 YYDKDF (reference sequence). CDR3 size: 18 residues. V lost 0 bases and J lost 1; bases outside the gene matches: 3. The DNA for the CDR3 is TGTGCCACCAGCAGAGATCGGACTAGCGGGGGATCCTACAATGAGCAGTTCTTC. It encodes CATSRDRTSGGSYNEQFF.

V is TRBV5-8 and J is TRBJ1-5; TRBD1 agrees at 9 bases. The J segment lost 6 bases and the V segment lost 3 bases, leaving 13 bases of the junction unmatched. The CDR3 has 17 residues. CDR1 is SGHTS, CDR2 YDEGEE, per germline. The CDR3 protein is CASSSGQGTRGGQPQHF. The CDR3 nucleotides are TGTGCCAGCAGCTCCGGACAGGGGACACGAGGTGGTCAGCCCCAGCATTTT.

The chain combines TRBV2 with TRBJ1-2, with 10 bases fitting TRBD1. Trimming cost V 6 bases and J 5 bases; bases outside gene matches: 6. Germline V gives CDR1 SNHLY, CDR2 FYNNEI. CDR3 size: 14 residues. The CDR3 spells CASRGQGQTYGYTF. The CDR3 nucleotides are TGTGCCAGCAGGGGACAGGGGCAGACTTATGGCTACACCTTC.

The chain employs TRBV18 and TRBJ2-7, with 9 positions matching TRBD1. Germline lookup yields CDR1 KGHSH and CDR2 LQKENI. The CDR3 extends over 14 amino acids. J was trimmed by 5 bases and V by 4 bases; bases with no gene match: 6. The CDR3 nucleotides are TGTGCCAGCTCACTTAGACAGGGGGGAGACGAGCAGTACTTC. The encoded protein is CASSLRQGGDEQYF.

The chain combines TRBV18 with TRBJ1-1; a possible D gene is TRBD1 (6 bases). This CDR3 contains 15 residues. Germline CDR1 reads KGHSH; CDR2 reads LQKENI. The ends were cut back, 7 bases at V and 7 bases at J, with 22 bases in the middle. The CDR3 loop reads CASLLQGPSTSEAFF. The DNA of the CDR3 is TGTGCCAGCTTATTACAGGGTCCCTCGACCAGTGAAGCTTTCTTT. The full variable domain, its missing parts supplied by reference TRBV18 and TRBJ1-1, is NAGVMQNPRHLVRRRGQEARLRCSPMKGHSHVYWYRQLPEEGLKFMVYLQKENIIDESGMPKERFSAEFPKEGPSILRIQQVVRGDSAAYFCASLLQGPSTSEAFFGQGTRLTVV.

This rearrangement joins TRBV2 to TRBJ1-5; no definite D call. V lost 5 bases, J lost 0 bases, and 11 bases lay in between. Germline-derived CDR1 and CDR2 are SNHLY and FYNNEI. The CDR3 length is 15 residues. DNA for the CDR3: TGTGCCAGCAGTCAACAGAGCTATAGCAATCAGCCCCAGCATTTT. It translates to CASSQQSYSNQPQHF.

The chain carries TRBV28 and TRBJ1-2; tentatively, D is TRBD1 (5 bases). Looked up from germline, CDR1 is MDHEN and CDR2 is SYDVKM. The V end was cut by 0 bases, the J end by 3 bases, with 11 bases between. The length of the CDR3 is 15 residues. The CDR3 sequence is CASSLWGFRDYGYTF. The CDR3 bases are TGTGCCAGCAGTTTATGGGGCTTCAGGGACTATGGCTACACCTTC.

V usage is TRBV9 and J usage is TRBJ2-7; 10 bases map to TRBD2. Germline assignment: CDR1 SGDLS and CDR2 YYNGEE. The CDR3 covers 14 residues. Unmatched junction bases numbered 1, after V lost 4 bases and J lost 0 bases. The CDR3 loop is CASSLAGGSYEQYF. In nucleotides, the CDR3 is TGTGCCAGCAGCTTAGCGGGAGGCTCCTACGAGCAGTACTTC.

The chain links TRBV4-2 to TRBJ2-7; D may be TRBD2 (6 bases). Trimming shortened V by 0 bases and J by 5 bases, and 17 bases separated the two germline ends. The CDR3 runs to 16 residues. CDR1 is LGHNA and CDR2 is YNFKEQ in the germline V gene. DNA for the CDR3: TGTGCCAGCAGCCAAGATGATGGACTACGCCTCGACGAGCAGTACTTC. It codes for CASSQDDGLRLDEQYF.

The chain carries TRBV2 and TRBJ1-2; tentative D call: TRBD1 (5 bases). Germline CDR1 SNHLY, CDR2 FYNNEI. The CDR3 has 13 residues. V lost 5 bases and J lost 4, with 11 bases in between. CDR3: CASSLTALYGYTF. The CDR3 coding sequence is TGTGCCAGCAGTCTGACAGCCCTCTATGGCTACACCTTC.

The CDR3 bases are TGTGCCAGCAGCCCGAGGGAGGGAAGCAGCGAGCAGTTCTTC. Encoded protein: CASSPREGSSEQFF. The chain joins TRBV7-9 to TRBJ2-1; 7 nucleotides align to TRBD2. Looked up from germline, CDR1 is SEHNR and CDR2 is FQNEAQ (reference sequence). Germline trimming cut 5 bases from V and 10 bases from J; bases unmatched to any gene: 11. CDR3 length: 14 amino acids.

The chain carries TRBV18 and TRBJ2-1, with TRBD2 matching over 15 bases. Germline loops: CDR1 KGHSH, CDR2 LQKENI. V shed 6 bases, J shed 4 bases, and the junction held 4 bases outside the gene matches. CDR3 size: 16 residues. The CDR3 sequence: CASSYGLAGGYNEQFF. CDR3 coding DNA: TGTGCCAGCTCTTACGGACTAGCGGGGGGGTACAATGAGCAGTTCTTC.

The V gene is TRBV4-2, the J gene TRBJ2-1, with a weak D call TRBD2 (6 bases). The length of the CDR3 is 14 residues. Trimming took off 4 bases at V and 8 bases at J, with 15 bases between the two ends. Germline-derived CDR1 and CDR2 are LGHNA and YNFKEQ. CDR3 amino acids: CASSPERGGDEQFF. The CDR3 coding sequence is TGTGCCAGCAGCCCCGAAAGAGGAGGGGATGAGCAGTTCTTC.

The chain uses TRBV2 and TRBJ1-2; 7 bases align to TRBD1. J gave up 8 bases and V 2 bases, and 11 bases lay outside the gene matches. Germline CDR1 is SNHLY and CDR2 is FYNNEI. The CDR3 spans 15 residues. CDR3 sequence (DNA): TGTGCCAGCAGTGAATTGGGGCAGGGGGTACTGGGCTACACCTTC. As protein: CASSELGQGVLGYTF. Supplemented by reference TRBV2 and TRBJ1-2, the full variable domain reads EPEVTQTPSHQVTQMGQEVILRCVPISNHLYFYWYRQILGQKVEFLVSFYNNEISEKSEIFDDQFSVERPDGSNFTLKIRSTKLEDSAMYFCASSELGQGVLGYTFGSGTRLTVV.

This sequence joins TRBV5-1 and TRBJ2-7, with 7 bases identical to TRBD1. The ends lost 2 bases at V and 2 bases at J; junction bases unmatched: 4. The CDR3 consists of 14 residues. The germline gives CDR1 SGHRS, CDR2 YFSETQ. CDR3 residues: CASSLGQDAYEQYF. In DNA form, the CDR3 reads TGCGCCAGCAGCTTAGGACAGGACGCCTACGAGCAGTACTTC.

V is TRBV5-1 and J is TRBJ2-7; the D gene is possibly TRBD2 (6 bases). V dropped 8 bases and J dropped 5 bases, with 17 bases sitting between them. The CDR3 is made up of 13 amino acids. Germline V CDR1 and CDR2: SGHRS, YFSETQ. The CDR3 DNA reads TGCGCCAGTCTCCGGGACTGGGGCCACGAGCAGTACTTC. Its protein is CASLRDWGHEQYF.

This sequence joins TRBV4-2 and TRBJ1-2, with TRBD1 matching 8 bases. This CDR3 comprises 14 residues. Trimming took 6 bases from V and 3 from J; bases not matched to a gene: 6. CDR1 and CDR2 (germline): LGHNA, YNFKEQ. CDR3 sequence (DNA): TGTGCCAGCAGGTCCTCGGGACAGGACTATGGCTACACCTTC. It specifies CASRSSGQDYGYTF.

The chain joins TRBV7-9 to TRBJ2-2; D ambiguous. Germline loops: CDR1 SEHNR, CDR2 FQNEAQ (reference sequence). The V end was cut by 2 bases, the J end by 13 bases, with 11 bases between. The CDR3 is made up of 12 amino acids. The CDR3 nucleotides are TGTGCCAGCAGCTTAAAACCTTCGGTGCTGTTTTTT. Translating it yields CASSLKPSVLFF.